This T cell receptor beta chain originates from a study of OX40 agonist ivuxolimab in advanced cancers. Study-level information: Three patients responded partially, comprising one with hepatocellular carcinoma and two with cutaneous melanoma.

This clone appeared a single time. Some clones are missing from TCRdb's copy, which holds only in-frame ones; the method was immunoSEQ multiplex PCR. This table has about 55,000 clones, around 86% appearing once. The V end lost 7 bases, the J end lost 5 bases, and 15 bases lay between the germline ends. CDR3 size: 13 residues. Germline V CDR1 and CDR2: SQVTM, ANQGSEA. The receptor's source is an adult with an advanced solid tumor such as melanoma, head and neck, liver or kidney cancer. The material was CD4+ or CD8+ T cells sorted from blood, obtained in a trial of the OX40 agonist ivuxolimab. The chain employs TRBV29-1 and TRBJ2-1; D unresolved. The CDR3 is CSGRAPTNNEQFF. In DNA form, the CDR3 reads TGCAGCGGCCGGGCCCCAACGAACAATGAGCAGTTCTTC.